The rows below give T cell receptor beta chains drawn from one sample of a study of T cell responses to AZD1222 COVID-19 vaccine. Libraries were prepared by immunoSEQ multiplex PCR; TCRdb keeps only in-frame clonotypes and omits some of them. The profile shows tens of thousands of clones, around 90% of them singletons. The sample consisted of peripheral blood, taken 28 days after the second AZD1222 dose. The receptors were sampled from an adult who received the AZD1222 COVID-19 vaccine. Each CDR3 is given without its conserved first and last residue. D genes are given only for firm matches. The listing skips clone size in some rows; elsewhere it reads once, few, many or a size class.

v_call | clone_size | d_call | cdr3_aa
TRBV7-3 | - | - | ASSFGSNQPQH
TRBV5-6 | few | - | ASSLLGTGLMNTEAF
TRBV27 | - | - | ASRTGPHEQY
TRBV11-3 | - | TRBD1 | ASSSRTGDGYT
TRBV2 | - | - | ASAAPPQGSTQY
TRBV6-2/TRBV6-3 | - | TRBD2 | ASSFGGVTGELF
TRBV29-1 | - | - | SVDEGRGQPQH
TRBV2 | - | - | ASSEVPGYEQY
TRBV4-1 | - | - | ASSQDGGRRLF
TRBV29-1 | - | TRBD2 | SVVFGGRAKYEQY
TRBV5-1 | - | TRBD2 | ASSLEAGGVYEQY
TRBV18 | - | - | ASSGVFGNTIY
TRBV3-1/TRBV3-2 | - | - | ASSQEGRSYGYT
TRBV10-3 | - | TRBD2 | AISAYSGRAAEQF
TRBV6-1 | - | - | ASSGYFATSYNEQF
TRBV30 | - | - | AWSFPWGSNQPQH
TRBV19 | - | - | ASSRRTGGIAGGPGELF
TRBV5-3 | - | TRBD1 | ARSKQGLINTIY
TRBV27 | - | TRBD1 | ASSSDRGPSGNTIY
TRBV19 | once | TRBD1 | ASRGTGDNYGYT
TRBV18 | few | - | ASSRISGTYNEQF
TRBV5-1 | - | - | ASSLTVSGNTIY
TRBV12-5 | - | TRBD2 | ASGLTNRPSGKSSYNEQF
TRBV5-6 | - | - | ASSLGQGSISRNSPLH
TRBV19 | - | - | ASGWGQERQPQH
TRBV7-9 | - | - | ASSLAGQKPSYEQY
TRBV10-3 | - | - | AIRPDYSYNEQF
TRBV5-4 | - | - | ASSRGTTNTGELF
TRBV23-1 | - | - | ASSRWGLNTGELF
TRBV19 | - | - | ASSISRGANYGYT
TRBV6-6 | - | TRBD2 | ASSYVAGGTGELF
TRBV7-9 | - | - | ASSLTETPTGELF
TRBV7-2 | - | - | ASSLWADLSGNTIY
TRBV11-2 | - | TRBD1 | ASSLVGQGAHTGELF
TRBV19 | - | TRBD1 | ASSYRDSYSNQPQH
TRBV9 | - | TRBD2 | ASSVGVAGGPNNEQF
TRBV18 | - | - | ASSVGAPYEQY
TRBV7-6 | - | TRBD1 | ASSLVGGQSLTSEQY
TRBV3-1/TRBV3-2 | - | - | ASSQVNTEAF
TRBV27 | - | TRBD1 | ASSLDRGYGYT
TRBV7-2 | - | - | ASSPLGAGANEQF
TRBV3-1/TRBV3-2 | - | - | ASSPSDRPNYGYT
TRBV29-1 | - | - | SVKTGPITNYGYT
TRBV11-2 | - | - | ASSLDSINEKLF
TRBV7-9 | - | - | ASSLGGRGAFDEQY
TRBV6-5 | - | - | ASTPSSSYNSPLH
TRBV5-1 | - | TRBD2 | ASSRGTRADTQY
TRBV5-8 | few | - | ASSPGGGDYGYT
TRBV27 | - | - | ASNGGGNTEAF
TRBV6-4 | - | - | ASSINVMSGELF
TRBV18 | - | TRBD1 | ASPGTASAYGYT
TRBV5-6 | - | - | ASRRRQGTDTQY
TRBV11-2 | - | - | ASSLFREQF
TRBV6-2/TRBV6-3 | - | - | ASSYTWDGRSYEQY
TRBV30 | - | - | AWSGSEAF